Reported below is one T cell receptor (beta chain). Its antigen is not known. Amplification used 60 Vbeta primers and 13 Jbeta primers. Method: immunoSEQ multiplex PCR; TCRdb's copy keeps in-frame clones and lacks some. The table has 60,000 to 75,000 clones, 85% to 90% seen once. Germline CDR1 is SGHTS and CDR2 is YDEGEE. Germline trimming cut 6 bases from V and 3 bases from J; bases unmatched to any gene: 7. The CDR3 sequence is 14 residues long. The sample belongs to a study of cytomegalovirus exposure and HLA in healthy donors. Background on the study: Earlier sequencing of 150 million to 200 million T cells yielded fewer than 140 million unique TCR beta sequences. General study results and limits: A later analysis reportedly identified an Asian-associated ancestry cluster as carrying fewer N-insertions than the 666-donor mean.

J is TRBJ2-3 and V is TRBV5-8, with TRBD2 identical over 7 bases. The material sequenced was PBMCs. The sequence was obtained from a female donor in good health and CMV-seronegative. The CDR3 DNA follows: TGTGCCAGCAAGGCGGGAGTTAATACAGATACGCAGTATTTT. This translates into CASKAGVNTDTQYF.